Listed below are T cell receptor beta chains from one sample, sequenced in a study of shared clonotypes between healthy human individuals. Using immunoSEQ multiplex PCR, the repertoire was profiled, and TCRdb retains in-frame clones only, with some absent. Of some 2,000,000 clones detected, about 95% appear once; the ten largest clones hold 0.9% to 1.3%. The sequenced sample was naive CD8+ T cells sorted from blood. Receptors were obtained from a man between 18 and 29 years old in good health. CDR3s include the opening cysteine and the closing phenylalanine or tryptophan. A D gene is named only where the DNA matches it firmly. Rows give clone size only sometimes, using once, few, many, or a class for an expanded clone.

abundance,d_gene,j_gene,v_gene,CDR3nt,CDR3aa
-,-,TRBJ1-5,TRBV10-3,TGTGCCATCAGTGGGGGGGCGAGTAATCAGCCCCAGCATTTT,CAISGGASNQPQHF
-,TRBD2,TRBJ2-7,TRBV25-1,TGTGCCAGCGGGGGGGACGGGTCCTACGAGCAGTACTTC,CASGGDGSYEQYF
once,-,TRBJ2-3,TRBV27,TGTGCCAGCAGAGAGGGGGGAGGAGCTAGCACAGATACGCAGTATTTT,CASREGGGASTDTQYF
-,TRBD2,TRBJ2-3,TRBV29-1,TGCAGCGCCCGATCCCTGGCGGGAGGTAGCTCAGATACGCAGTATTTT,CSARSLAGGSSDTQYF
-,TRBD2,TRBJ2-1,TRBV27,TGTGCCAGCAGTACAAGCAGCGGGGAACTAAACAATGAGCAGTTCTTC,CASSTSSGELNNEQFF
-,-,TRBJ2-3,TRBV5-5,TGTGCCAGCAGCTTGGTCTCGGTAGATTGGGGCACAGATACGCAGTATTTT,CASSLVSVDWGTDTQYF
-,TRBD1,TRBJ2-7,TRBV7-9,TGTGCCAGCAGCTCCGACAGGGGAGAGCCCTACGAGCAGTACTTC,CASSSDRGEPYEQYF
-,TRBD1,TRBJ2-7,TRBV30,TGTGCCTGGAGTTTAGGACAGGGTACCGACGAGCAGTACTTC,CAWSLGQGTDEQYF
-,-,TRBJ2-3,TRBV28,TGTGCCAGCAGTTTGGGGGGGCGCCGCACAGATACGCAGTATTTT,CASSLGGRRTDTQYF
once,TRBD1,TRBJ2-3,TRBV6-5,TGTGCCAGCCGGGACAGGGGGCGGGATACGCAGTATTTT,CASRDRGRDTQYF
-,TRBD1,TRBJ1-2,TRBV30,TGTGCCTGGAGTGGTACCCTGAGGACAGGAAGACTGCAGGCATCCGGCTACACCTTC,CAWSGTLRTGRLQASGYTF
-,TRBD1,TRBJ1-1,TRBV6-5,TGTGCCAGCAGGGGACAGGGAGGAGCTTTCTTT,CASRGQGGAFF
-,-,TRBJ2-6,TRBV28,TGTGCCAGCAACCACCGGACACTGAAGAGCTCTGGGGCCAACGTCCTGACTTTC,CASNHRTLKSSGANVLTF
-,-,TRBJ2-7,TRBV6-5,TGTGCCAGCAGTTACTCGGAAGGGGTCGAGCAGTACTTC,CASSYSEGVEQYF